These T cell receptor beta chains were read from a single sample in a study of cytomegalovirus exposure and HLA in healthy donors. The protocol was immunoSEQ multiplex PCR, while the TCRdb copy is restricted to in-frame clones and leaves out a portion. This sample has 89,000 or so clones, with more than 70% found just once. The sequenced sample consisted of PBMCs. The source of these receptors is a man in his sixties in good health and CMV-seronegative. Both conserved end residues are part of each CDR3. D genes are given only for firm matches. Size values are once, few and many counts, or a class for expanded clones, and some rows have none.

V gene: TRBV6-5; J gene: TRBJ1-2; D gene: -; clone size: few; CDR3 protein: CASSSDQGLNGYTF; CDR3 DNA: TGTGCCAGCAGTTCCGACCAGGGGTTGAATGGCTACACCTTC
V gene: TRBV27; J gene: TRBJ1-3; D gene: TRBD1; clone size: -; CDR3 protein: CASSLWGTGHTGNTIYF; CDR3 DNA: TGTGCCAGCAGTTTATGGGGGACAGGCCACACTGGAAACACCATATATTTT
V gene: TRBV5-1; J gene: TRBJ1-1; D gene: -; clone size: -; CDR3 protein: CASSTHPRNTEAFF; CDR3 DNA: TGCGCCAGCAGCACCCACCCGCGGAACACTGAAGCTTTCTTT
V gene: TRBV12-5; J gene: TRBJ2-7; D gene: TRBD1; clone size: -; CDR3 protein: CASGLGSLRQGATYEQYF; CDR3 DNA: TGTGCTAGTGGTTTGGGCTCCCTGAGGCAGGGGGCCACCTACGAGCAGTACTTC
V gene: TRBV7-9; J gene: TRBJ1-2; D gene: -; clone size: -; CDR3 protein: CASSMGFSTGVYGYTF; CDR3 DNA: TGTGCCAGCAGCATGGGGTTTTCCACCGGGGTCTATGGCTACACCTTC
V gene: TRBV7-3; J gene: TRBJ2-5; D gene: -; clone size: -; CDR3 protein: CASSLVWSPEEAQYF; CDR3 DNA: TGTGCCAGCAGCTTAGTTTGGTCTCCCGAAGAGGCCCAGTACTTC
V gene: TRBV2; J gene: TRBJ1-1; D gene: -; clone size: few; CDR3 protein: CASKEGGSTEAFF; CDR3 DNA: TGTGCCAGCAAAGAGGGCGGTAGCACTGAAGCTTTCTTT
V gene: TRBV5-1; J gene: TRBJ1-2; D gene: -; clone size: -; CDR3 protein: CASSLEGYYGYTF; CDR3 DNA: TGCGCCAGCAGCTTGGAGGGGTACTATGGCTACACCTTC
V gene: TRBV19; J gene: TRBJ1-6; D gene: -; clone size: -; CDR3 protein: CASSIGQGNSPLHF; CDR3 DNA: TGTGCCAGTAGTATAGGCCAGGGGAATTCACCCCTCCACTTT
V gene: TRBV2; J gene: TRBJ2-5; D gene: TRBD1; clone size: -; CDR3 protein: CASSEGTGVETQYF; CDR3 DNA: TGTGCCAGCAGTGAAGGGACAGGGGTGGAGACCCAGTACTTC
V gene: TRBV30; J gene: TRBJ1-2; D gene: TRBD1; clone size: few; CDR3 protein: CAVGTGWGYTF; CDR3 DNA: TGTGCCGTGGGGACAGGGTGGGGCTACACCTTC
V gene: TRBV9; J gene: TRBJ2-3; D gene: TRBD2; clone size: -; CDR3 protein: CASSARLAGTTDTQYF; CDR3 DNA: TGTGCCAGCAGCGCAAGACTAGCGGGGACCACAGATACGCAGTATTTT
V gene: TRBV4-1; J gene: TRBJ2-5; D gene: -; clone size: -; CDR3 protein: CASSYLHRREETQYF; CDR3 DNA: TGCGCCAGCAGCTACCTTCATCGGAGAGAAGAGACCCAGTACTTC
V gene: TRBV9; J gene: TRBJ2-3; D gene: TRBD2; clone size: few; CDR3 protein: CASSPGGGPDTQYF; CDR3 DNA: TGTGCCAGCAGCCCCGGGGGGGGCCCAGATACGCAGTATTTT
V gene: TRBV6-1; J gene: TRBJ1-6; D gene: -; clone size: once; CDR3 protein: CASSEAGTLHNSPLHF; CDR3 DNA: TGTGCCAGCAGTGAAGCGGGGACTCTCCATAATTCACCCCTCCACTTT
V gene: TRBV10-3; J gene: TRBJ2-3; D gene: TRBD2; clone size: -; CDR3 protein: CAITSRTSGGITDTQYF; CDR3 DNA: TGTGCCATCACCTCCCGGACTAGCGGGGGGATCACAGATACGCAGTATTTT
V gene: TRBV30; J gene: TRBJ1-2; D gene: -; clone size: -; CDR3 protein: CAWSVQNSPRGYTF; CDR3 DNA: TGTGCCTGGAGTGTACAGAACAGCCCTCGCGGCTACACCTTC
V gene: TRBV6-1; J gene: TRBJ1-5; D gene: -; clone size: -; CDR3 protein: CASSVTRDDNQPQHF; CDR3 DNA: TGTGCCAGCAGTGTGACACGCGACGACAATCAGCCCCAGCATTTT
V gene: TRBV5-1; J gene: TRBJ2-7; D gene: TRBD2; clone size: -; CDR3 protein: CASSLTGGAMGEQYF; CDR3 DNA: TGCGCCAGCAGCCTGACCGGGGGGGCGATGGGCGAGCAGTACTTC
V gene: TRBV7-3; J gene: TRBJ2-1; D gene: TRBD2; clone size: -; CDR3 protein: CASSYAPSGGAYNEQFF; CDR3 DNA: TGTGCCAGCAGCTACGCTCCTAGCGGGGGGGCGTACAATGAGCAGTTCTTC
V gene: TRBV19; J gene: TRBJ1-1; D gene: -; clone size: -; CDR3 protein: CASSREARTGRAFF; CDR3 DNA: TGTGCCAGTAGTCGCGAGGCGCGGACTGGGCGAGCTTTCTTT
V gene: TRBV30; J gene: TRBJ2-1; D gene: TRBD1; clone size: -; CDR3 protein: CAWSSQGRGRNEQFF; CDR3 DNA: TGTGCCTGGAGTTCTCAGGGAAGGGGGCGAAATGAGCAGTTCTTC
V gene: TRBV5-1; J gene: TRBJ1-4; D gene: -; clone size: few; CDR3 protein: CASSFGQREKLFF; CDR3 DNA: TGCGCCAGCAGCTTCGGACAGCGGGAAAAACTGTTTTTT
V gene: TRBV4-1; J gene: TRBJ2-7; D gene: TRBD2; clone size: -; CDR3 protein: CASSQPGEGREQYF; CDR3 DNA: TGCGCCAGCAGCCAACCCGGGGAGGGGCGGGAGCAGTACTTC
V gene: TRBV29-1; J gene: TRBJ1-5; D gene: -; clone size: -; CDR3 protein: CSVGVTGQPQHF; CDR3 DNA: TGCAGCGTTGGAGTTACCGGGCAGCCCCAGCATTTT
V gene: TRBV5-6; J gene: TRBJ1-6; D gene: TRBD1; clone size: -; CDR3 protein: CASSSDRRSSPLHF; CDR3 DNA: TGTGCCAGCAGCTCGGACAGGAGATCTTCACCCCTCCACTTT
V gene: TRBV2; J gene: TRBJ2-7; D gene: TRBD2; clone size: -; CDR3 protein: CASMRLAGGLRAYEQYF; CDR3 DNA: TGTGCCAGCATGCGGCTAGCGGGGGGCCTGAGGGCCTACGAGCAGTACTTC
V gene: TRBV5-6; J gene: TRBJ1-1; D gene: -; clone size: few; CDR3 protein: CASSLPGIPWEAFF; CDR3 DNA: TGTGCCAGCAGCCTGCCCGGGATCCCCTGGGAAGCTTTCTTT
V gene: TRBV5-1; J gene: TRBJ2-1; D gene: -; clone size: -; CDR3 protein: CASSLMWASSYNEQFF; CDR3 DNA: TGCGCCAGCAGCTTGATGTGGGCGAGCTCCTACAATGAGCAGTTCTTC
V gene: TRBV5-1; J gene: TRBJ2-1; D gene: TRBD2; clone size: -; CDR3 protein: CASSLSLAGGREQFF; CDR3 DNA: TGCGCCAGCAGCTTGTCACTAGCGGGGGGCCGTGAGCAGTTCTTC
V gene: TRBV11-3; J gene: TRBJ2-3; D gene: TRBD1; clone size: -; CDR3 protein: CASSRDRVTDTQYF; CDR3 DNA: TGTGCCAGCAGCCGGGACAGGGTCACAGATACGCAGTATTTT
V gene: TRBV10-1; J gene: TRBJ2-5; D gene: -; clone size: -; CDR3 protein: CASSESTRGVQYF; CDR3 DNA: TGCGCCAGCAGTGAGTCTACCAGGGGGGTCCAGTACTTC
V gene: TRBV2; J gene: TRBJ2-5; D gene: TRBD2; clone size: few; CDR3 protein: CASKGTSGGFAETQYF; CDR3 DNA: TGTGCCAGCAAGGGGACTAGCGGGGGCTTTGCGGAGACCCAGTACTTC
V gene: TRBV7-9; J gene: TRBJ2-7; D gene: TRBD1; clone size: -; CDR3 protein: CASSPRGQGTYEQYF; CDR3 DNA: TGTGCCAGCAGCCCTCGGGGACAGGGTACCTACGAGCAGTACTTC
V gene: TRBV5-1; J gene: TRBJ1-1; D gene: TRBD1; clone size: -; CDR3 protein: CASSFDRGTTEAFF; CDR3 DNA: TGCGCCAGCAGCTTTGACAGGGGGACCACTGAAGCTTTCTTT
V gene: TRBV7-9; J gene: TRBJ2-7; D gene: -; clone size: many; CDR3 protein: CASSTGGPGYF; CDR3 DNA: TGTGCCAGCAGCACGGGGGGCCCCGGATACTTC
V gene: TRBV7-6; J gene: TRBJ2-7; D gene: -; clone size: -; CDR3 protein: CASSLALGDYEQYF; CDR3 DNA: TGTGCCAGCAGCTTAGCCCTCGGAGATTACGAGCAGTACTTC
V gene: TRBV18; J gene: TRBJ2-7; D gene: -; clone size: -; CDR3 protein: CASSRGPDTYEQYF; CDR3 DNA: TGTGCCAGCTCCCGCGGGCCCGATACCTACGAGCAGTACTTC
V gene: TRBV6-5; J gene: TRBJ1-5; D gene: TRBD1; clone size: -; CDR3 protein: CASWGQGIGQPQHF; CDR3 DNA: TGTGCCAGCTGGGGACAGGGGATCGGTCAGCCCCAGCATTTT
V gene: TRBV6-5; J gene: TRBJ2-4; D gene: -; clone size: few; CDR3 protein: CASGNRLAKNIQYF; CDR3 DNA: TGTGCCAGCGGTAACAGGCTAGCCAAAAACATTCAGTACTTC
V gene: TRBV10-3; J gene: TRBJ2-2; D gene: TRBD2; clone size: -; CDR3 protein: CAIGRASGELFF; CDR3 DNA: TGTGCCATCGGGAGGGCCTCCGGGGAGCTGTTTTTT
V gene: TRBV7-9; J gene: TRBJ2-7; D gene: TRBD2; clone size: -; CDR3 protein: CASSWGGYEQYF; CDR3 DNA: TGTGCCAGCAGCTGGGGGGGGTACGAGCAGTACTTC
V gene: TRBV12-5; J gene: TRBJ1-5; D gene: -; clone size: -; CDR3 protein: CASGLLGMYGGEVIQPQHF; CDR3 DNA: TGTGCTAGTGGTTTGTTGGGTATGTATGGGGGGGAGGTAATTCAGCCCCAGCATTTT
V gene: TRBV6-1; J gene: TRBJ1-1; D gene: -; clone size: few; CDR3 protein: CASSWGGFNTEAFF; CDR3 DNA: TGTGCCAGCAGTTGGGGAGGGTTTAACACTGAAGCTTTCTTT
V gene: TRBV9; J gene: TRBJ1-1; D gene: -; clone size: many; CDR3 protein: CASSVELNTEAFF; CDR3 DNA: TGTGCCAGCAGCGTAGAGCTGAACACTGAAGCTTTCTTT